Only a few counts were recorded for the clone carrying this T cell receptor beta chain. Antigen: not known. The data were produced by immunoSEQ multiplex PCR, yet TCRdb's version contains in-frame clones alone and is incomplete. Found here are more than 300,000 clones, 86% of them singletons; the top ten hold more than 1.5%. Germline values: CDR1 SEHNR, CDR2 FQNEAQ (reference sequence). V trimming: 4 bases; J trimming: 0 bases; junction bases outside the gene matches: 6. The CDR3 is 16 residues long. Treatment meaning: some 19 received Ad26.COV2.S at low or high dose, single or two shots; 5 received placebo; per-sample allocation not given. Collection of the samples took place on day 63 after the first injection of vaccine or placebo. Recruitment in Boston yielded a donor of adult age, 18-55 years. The data stem from a study of Ad26.COV2.S vaccination and SARS-CoV-2 variants. The overall study: Once, or twice with 56 days between doses, Ad26.COV2.S was given intramuscularly. Whole-study findings and limits: After vaccination, reports described spike-specific CD8+ and CD4+ T cell responses as showing substantial breadth.

V gene TRBV7-9 combines with J gene TRBJ1-3; 7 nucleotides align to TRBD1. The clonotype was recovered from a person aged 18 to 65 who received the Ad26.COV2.S COVID-19 vaccine or a placebo. Sequencing was performed on peripheral blood, taken in a trial of Ad26.COV2.S vaccine versus placebo. CDR3 nucleotides: TGTGCCAGCAGCTGGGCCTCAGGGGGCTCTGGAAACACCATATATTTT. Its translation: CASSWASGGSGNTIYF.